The 27 T cell receptor beta chains reported below all come from one sample, sequenced in a study of blood T cell repertoires in COVID-19. TCRdb keeps only in-frame clones here, not all; method: immunoSEQ multiplex PCR. This table holds approximately 70,000 clones, approximately 90% found once. Sequences were obtained from peripheral blood. These receptors were taken from a human donor in a cohort sampled during active COVID-19.

In its sample, this clone was seen once. The V call is TRBV28, the J call TRBJ2-7; D not certain. CDR3 length equals 11 residues. Trimming cost V 4 bases and J 7 bases, with 8 bases left between them. CDR1 MDHEN and CDR2 SYDVKM come from the germline V gene. CDR3 amino acids: CASSSPLEQYF. CDR3 DNA: TGTGCCAGCAGTTCCCCCTTGGAGCAGTACTTC.

The chain combines TRBV2 with TRBJ2-1; D is unclear. Per the germline V gene, CDR1 is SNHLY and CDR2 is FYNNEI. This CDR3 region has 15 residues. The V end was cut by 0 bases, the J end by 6 bases, with 12 bases between. This CDR3 is CASSEAPLNGNEQFF. The CDR3 coding sequence is TGTGCCAGCAGTGAAGCGCCACTCAATGGCAATGAGCAGTTCTTC.

This clone is a singleton in its sample. This chain connects TRBV9 to TRBJ1-1, with D uncertain. CDR1 is SGDLS and CDR2 is YYNGEE in the germline V gene. CDR3 length equals 13 residues. The ends were cut back, 2 bases at V and 2 bases at J, with 7 bases in the middle. CDR3 nucleotide sequence: TGTGCCAGCAGCGTTACAGCAAACACTGAAGCTTTCTTT. Encoded protein: CASSVTANTEAFF.

About this clone: The junction shows a germline mismatch at one end, possibly a read error. This rearrangement joins TRBV7-9 to TRBJ1-3; maybe TRBD1 (6 bases). The germline V gene has CDR1 SEHNR and CDR2 FQNEAQ (reference sequence). The CDR3 is made up of 11 amino acids. The CDR3 protein is CASTQGRGPVF. In DNA, the CDR3 is TGTGCCAGCACCCAGGGCAGGGGCCCCGTTTTT.

This clone occurred once. Additional DNA sequences in this sample encode the identical CDR3. The chain is built from TRBV7-3 and TRBJ2-3; 8 bases map to TRBD2. Germline CDR1 is SGHTA and CDR2 is FQGTGA. J lost 0 bases, V lost 5 bases, and 4 bases had no gene match. This CDR3 region has 15 residues. CDR3 loop: CASSATSGSTDTQYF. The CDR3 nucleotides are TGTGCCAGCAGCGCTACTAGCGGTAGCACAGATACGCAGTATTTT.

The chain has TRBV5-1 and TRBJ1-4, with D unclear. CDR1 is SGHRS and CDR2 is YFSETQ in the germline V gene. The CDR3 sequence is 15 residues long. With 3 bases removed from V and 3 bases from J, the gap between germline ends came to 12 bases. Here the CDR3 reads CASSSGISSNEKLFF. CDR3 bases: TGCGCCAGCAGCTCCGGGATTTCCTCTAATGAAAAACTGTTTTTT.

The chain uses TRBV3-1 (or the pseudogene TRBV3-2) and TRBJ1-6; 10 bases agree with TRBD1. Germline V gives CDR1 LGHDT, CDR2 YNNKEL (reference sequence). The CDR3 sequence is 16 residues long. V was pared by 5 bases and J by 8 bases, with 9 bases of the junction left unmatched. This chain's CDR3 is CASSSSWGQGYSPLHF. CDR3 DNA: TGTGCCAGCAGCTCCTCGTGGGGACAGGGGTATTCACCCCTCCACTTT.

The chain is built from TRBV5-4 and TRBJ2-1, with 11 bases aligning to TRBD2. This CDR3 spans 15 amino acids. Germline lookup yields CDR1 SGHNT and CDR2 YYREEE (reference sequence). Trimming removed 1 base from V and 7 bases from J; junction bases left unmatched: 4. The CDR3 sequence is CASSLSSGRENEQFF. For the CDR3, the DNA is TGTGCCAGCAGCTTGAGTAGCGGGAGGGAAAATGAGCAGTTCTTC. The full variable domain, with the rest looked up from reference TRBV5-4 and TRBJ2-1, is ETGVTQSPTHLIKTRGQQVTLRCSSQSGHNTVSWYQQALGQGPQFIFQYYREEENGRGNFPPRFSGLQFPNYSSELNVNALELDDSALYLCASSLSSGRENEQFFGPGTRLTVL.

The chain carries TRBV5-4 and TRBJ1-6; 8 bases align to TRBD1. The CDR3 is 15 residues long. The trim removed 4 bases at V and 6 bases at J, leaving 6 bases unmatched. Germline loops: CDR1 SGHNT, CDR2 YYREEE (reference sequence). CDR3 nucleotides: TGTGCCAGCAGCATGGACAGGGCGCTTAATTCACCCCTCCACTTT. It encodes CASSMDRALNSPLHF.

The chain links TRBV2 to TRBJ2-3; D is unclear. The V end lost 8 bases, the J end lost 5 bases, and 14 bases lay between the germline ends. This CDR3 region has 13 residues. CDR1 is SNHLY and CDR2 is FYNNEI in the germline V gene. In DNA form, the CDR3 reads TGTGCCAGCGCACTTCGGGTGGGAGATACGCAGTATTTT. Its translation: CASALRVGDTQYF. The whole variable domain, remainder taken from reference TRBV2 and TRBJ2-3, is EPEVTQTPSHQVTQMGQEVILRCVPISNHLYFYWYRQILGQKVEFLVSFYNNEISEKSEIFDDQFSVERPDGSNFTLKIRSTKLEDSAMYFCASALRVGDTQYFGPGTRLTVL.

The chain combines TRBV2 with TRBJ1-4; D perhaps matches TRBD1 (6 bases). The germline gives CDR1 SNHLY, CDR2 FYNNEI. This CDR3 has 13 residues. V shed 5 bases and J shed 5 bases, with 9 bases lying between them. CDR3 nucleotides: TGTGCCAGCAGTTCCCAGGGGAATGAAAAACTGTTTTTT. Protein sequence: CASSSQGNEKLFF.

To note about this clone: In the same sample, other DNA sequences code for this CDR3. The chain has TRBV3-1 (or the pseudogene TRBV3-2) and TRBJ1-1; 8 bases align to TRBD1. This CDR3 has 16 amino acids. V shed 5 bases and J 5 bases; nucleotides not matched to a gene: 13. The germline V gene encodes CDR1 LGHDT and CDR2 YNNKEL (reference sequence). The chain's CDR3 is CASSFWDRPTRTEAFF. The CDR3, as DNA: TGTGCCAGCAGCTTTTGGGACAGGCCGACGAGGACTGAAGCTTTCTTT.

J is TRBJ2-3 and V is TRBV6-4; TRBD2 aligns across 11 bases. From germline, CDR1 is MRHNA and CDR2 SNTAGT. Trimming removed 6 bases from V and 4 bases from J; junction bases left unmatched: 6. The length of the CDR3 is 15 residues. CDR3 sequence (DNA): TGTGCCAGCAGCGAGACTAGCGGGGCCCCAGATACGCAGTATTTT. Translating it yields CASSETSGAPDTQYF.

The chain employs TRBV5-1 and TRBJ2-1; 8 nucleotides line up with TRBD2. Germline V gene lookup returns CDR1 SGHRS and CDR2 YFSETQ. The CDR3 has 17 amino acids. V shed 1 base and J 1 base; nucleotides not matched to a gene: 7. The CDR3 is CASSLFQAGVSYNEQFF. CDR3 bases: TGCGCCAGCAGCTTGTTTCAAGCGGGAGTTTCCTACAATGAGCAGTTCTTC.

This sequence joins TRBV6-5 and TRBJ2-1, with a possible D match to TRBD2 (5 bases). This CDR3 region has 13 residues. V lost 5 bases to trimming and J lost 7 bases, with 12 bases between them. Germline V gene lookup returns CDR1 MNHEY and CDR2 SVGAGI. The CDR3 sequence: CASSTDRRNEQFF. DNA for the CDR3: TGTGCCAGCAGTACGGATAGGAGGAATGAGCAGTTCTTC.

J is TRBJ1-2 and V is TRBV5-6; possible D gene TRBD1, 6 bases. Per germline, CDR1 SGHDT and CDR2 YYEEEE. This CDR3 spans 15 amino acids. The germline V and J ends were trimmed by 3 bases and 1 base, with 13 bases remaining between them. The CDR3 DNA follows: TGTGCCAGCAGCTCCACGGGACACTTTAACTATGGCTACACCTTC. Its translation is CASSSTGHFNYGYTF.

This clone was observed a single time. The J gene is TRBJ1-2, the V gene TRBV6-5, with 7 bases fitting TRBD1. Trimming cost V 7 bases and J 2 bases; bases outside gene matches: 10. The germline CDR1 and CDR2 sequences are MNHEY and SVGAGI. This CDR3 has 15 amino acids. CDR3 nucleotide sequence: TGTGCCAGCACCCCGGAGGCAGGGGGAAACTATGGCTACACCTTC. Translating it yields CASTPEAGGNYGYTF.

This chain joins TRBV7-2 and TRBJ1-1; TRBD1 agrees at 8 bases. The germline gives CDR1 SGHTA, CDR2 FQGNSA. The CDR3 is made up of 15 amino acids. V lost 5 bases and J lost 2; bases outside the gene matches: 7. CDR3 coding DNA: TGTGCCAGCAGCGCCCCCGGGACAGGAAACACTGAAGCTTTCTTT. Its translation: CASSAPGTGNTEAFF.

The chain carries TRBV29-1 and TRBJ2-5; perhaps TRBD1 as D (6 bases). This CDR3 has 15 amino acids. Germline CDR1 and CDR2: SQVTM and ANQGSEA. Trimming removed 3 bases at V and 4 bases at J, with 18 bases between. CDR3 DNA: TGCAGCGTTGAGGGGCAACTGGACAGTCCAGAGACCCAGTACTTC. Protein product: CSVEGQLDSPETQYF.

This clone appeared a few times. The chain is built from TRBV3-1 (or the pseudogene TRBV3-2) and TRBJ2-1; 12 nucleotides line up with TRBD2. Trimming took 4 bases from V and 6 from J; bases not matched to a gene: 7. CDR1 and CDR2 (germline): LGHDT, YNNKEL (reference sequence). This CDR3 is 16 amino acids long. CDR3 sequence: CASSLSSGGAGNEQFF. CDR3 in DNA: TGTGCCAGCAGCCTCTCTAGCGGGGGGGCGGGCAATGAGCAGTTCTTC.

The chain joins TRBV1 to TRBJ1-4. TRBV1 represents a pseudogene. The CDR3 is 13 amino acids. The CDR3 DNA follows: TGCACCAGCAGCCAATGGAGAAATGAAAAACTGTTTTTT. This translates into CTSSQWRNEKLFF.

CDR3 nucleotide sequence: TGCGCCAGCAGCCCTGGGACTAGCGGGGCCCAAGAGACCCAGTACTTC. Translation gives CASSPGTSGAQETQYF. The gene calls are TRBV5-1 and TRBJ2-5; TRBD2 aligns across 13 bases. The CDR3 has 16 amino acids. The trim removed 4 bases at V and 1 base at J, leaving 4 bases unmatched. Germline lookup yields CDR1 SGHRS and CDR2 YFSETQ.

V is TRBV28 and J is TRBJ1-3, with D unclear. The germline V gene has CDR1 MDHEN and CDR2 SYDVKM. The CDR3 loop spans 15 amino acids. The V end was cut by 1 base, the J end by 4 bases, with 11 bases between. CDR3 in amino acids: CASSLSSLRGNTIYF. The CDR3 DNA follows: TGTGCCAGCAGTTTATCCTCATTGAGGGGAAACACCATATATTTT.

Here the CDR3 DNA reads TGTGCCAGCAGCCAAGAAGCGGGGGGCCCCTACGAGCAGTACTTC. It encodes CASSQEAGGPYEQYF. The gene calls are TRBV3-1 (or the pseudogene TRBV3-2) and TRBJ2-7; 9 nucleotides align to TRBD2. The CDR3 is made up of 15 amino acids. CDR1 and CDR2 from the germline V gene are LGHDT and YNNKEL (reference sequence). V lost 0 bases to trimming and J lost 2 bases; unmatched junction nucleotides: 2.

V is TRBV3-1 (or the pseudogene TRBV3-2) and J is TRBJ1-2; D is possibly TRBD1 (5 bases). Germline CDR1 and CDR2: LGHDT and YNNKEL (reference sequence). The CDR3 contains 14 residues. The ends were cut back, 2 bases at V and 4 bases at J, with 11 bases in the middle. The CDR3 region is CASSQRPDTYGYTF. The CDR3 DNA follows: TGTGCCAGCAGCCAACGTCCGGACACCTATGGCTACACCTTC.

V usage is TRBV2 and J usage is TRBJ1-3, with D perhaps matching TRBD1 (5 bases). V was pared by 7 bases and J by 0 bases, with 13 bases between. CDR3 size: 15 residues. Germline V gives CDR1 SNHLY, CDR2 FYNNEI. The CDR3 sequence: CASMREGLSGNTIYF. The CDR3 coding sequence is TGTGCCAGCATGAGGGAGGGACTCTCTGGAAACACCATATATTTT.

The chain employs TRBV6-5 and TRBJ1-4; TRBD1 matches 11 bases. V dropped 6 bases and J dropped 9; count of bases not matched to a gene: 3. Germline loops: CDR1 MNHEY, CDR2 SVGAGI. The length of the CDR3 is 13 residues. The CDR3 bases are TGTGCCAGCAGGACGGACAGGGGGCAAAAACTGTTTTTT. Its protein product is CASRTDRGQKLFF.